The rows below give T cell receptor beta chains drawn from one sample of a study of blood T cell repertoires in COVID-19. Repertoires were generated with immunoSEQ multiplex PCR, while TCRdb's copy carries only in-frame clones and drops some. In the table there are approximately 340,000 clones, 80% to 90% of which are singletons. Sequencing was performed on peripheral blood. The receptors shown here come from a man aged 25 to 40 with COVID-19, enrolled during active disease. CDR3s include the opening cysteine and the closing phenylalanine or tryptophan.

j_gene,v_gene,len,CDR3aa
TRBJ2-3,TRBV7-2,17,CASSLEPPGGYTDTQYF
TRBJ1-5,TRBV4-2,17,CASSQDRGGADHQPQHF
TRBJ2-7,TRBV27,14,CASSSGLLPYEQYF
TRBJ1-6,TRBV28,15,CASSSPSSYNSPLHF
TRBJ1-2,TRBV2,13,CASTLTGGHGYTF
TRBJ1-1,TRBV19,15,CASSIGSGLDTEAFF
TRBJ2-2,TRBV6-5,15,CASRRQGANTGELFF
TRBJ2-5,TRBV6-1,18,CASSVPGTSGRGAGTQYF
TRBJ2-7,TRBV6-2/TRBV6-3,13,CASSLPGAYEQYF
TRBJ2-2,TRBV24-1,17,CATSDWGGAGDTGELFF
TRBJ2-5,TRBV15,15,CATSRDRTREETQYF
TRBJ2-7,TRBV19,15,CASSITGRTSSEQYF
TRBJ2-2,TRBV4-3,17,CASSARDSYARTGELFF
TRBJ1-2,TRBV29-1,14,CSVEGDWANYGYTF
TRBJ1-1,TRBV5-1,11,CASRGDTEAFF
TRBJ2-7,TRBV27,16,CASSPSRGGVAYEQYF
TRBJ2-5,TRBV2,13,CASSQGQAETQYF
TRBJ2-5,TRBV20-1,15,CSASWTGGGQETQYF
TRBJ2-3,TRBV21-1,15,CASSQTGGRTDTQYF
TRBJ2-2,TRBV19,15,CASSIFGQNTGELFF
TRBJ1-6,TRBV7-6,15,CASSPEAGYWSPLHF
TRBJ2-7,TRBV24-1,15,CATSSGAGGIYEQYF
TRBJ2-7,TRBV27,13,CASSLIGREEQYF
TRBJ2-6,TRBV5-6,18,CASSRDRGTLSGANVLTF
TRBJ1-2,TRBV6-2/TRBV6-3,18,CASSYSIYSDLANYGYTF
TRBJ2-5,TRBV5-1,14,CASSGGQIQETQYF
TRBJ2-1,TRBV11-3,17,CASSLVRTGPYYNEQFF
TRBJ2-7,TRBV5-1,17,CASSLHSAGTSGYEQYF
TRBJ2-5,TRBV19,14,CASTPGQGAETQYF
TRBJ1-1,TRBV7-8,14,CASSLASGSTEAFF
TRBJ2-7,TRBV25-1,15,CASSEWGTGSWEQYF
TRBJ2-1,TRBV28,15,CASSLYGTLYNEQFF
TRBJ1-4,TRBV28,15,CASPLYGGHVEKLFF
TRBJ1-4,TRBV3-1/TRBV3-2,17,CASSQDGRGGPSGKLFF
TRBJ1-2,TRBV6-5,13,CASSMDRRYGYTF
TRBJ2-2,TRBV10-3,16,CAISESGLAITGELFF
TRBJ1-2,TRBV7-9,13,CASRGPGTVVFTF
TRBJ1-1,TRBV11-1,13,CASSPDRDTEAFF
TRBJ1-5,TRBV6-2/TRBV6-3,17,CASSDAQGAYSNQPQHF
TRBJ2-5,TRBV4-3,16,CASSQGMIASQETQYF
TRBJ1-6,TRBV7-7,15,CASSPGTGPNSPLHF
TRBJ1-4,TRBV28,13,CATLQGSNEKLFF
TRBJ2-7,TRBV27,13,CASSHHAEYEQYF
TRBJ1-1,TRBV28,16,CASSLSVGGGSTEAFF
TRBJ1-2,TRBV5-1,16,CASSLKETGLKNGYTF
TRBJ1-1,TRBV25-1,13,CASSGSGGGEAFF
TRBJ1-1,TRBV19,15,CASSINENMNTEAFF
TRBJ2-4,TRBV5-4,13,CASSSRVENIQYF